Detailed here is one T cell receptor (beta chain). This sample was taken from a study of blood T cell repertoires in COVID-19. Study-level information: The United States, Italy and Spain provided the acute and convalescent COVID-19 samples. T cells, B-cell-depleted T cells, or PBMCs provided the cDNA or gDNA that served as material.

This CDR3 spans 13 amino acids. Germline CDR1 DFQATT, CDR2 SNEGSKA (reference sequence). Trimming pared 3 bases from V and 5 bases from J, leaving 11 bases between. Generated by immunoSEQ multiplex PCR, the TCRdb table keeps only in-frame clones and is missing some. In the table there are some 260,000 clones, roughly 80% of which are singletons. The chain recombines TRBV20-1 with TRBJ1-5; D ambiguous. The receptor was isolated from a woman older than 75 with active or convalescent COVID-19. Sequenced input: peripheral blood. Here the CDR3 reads CSASLSDHQPQHF. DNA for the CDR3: TGCAGTGCTAGTCTGTCAGATCATCAGCCCCAGCATTTT.